The rows below give T cell receptor beta chains drawn from one sample of a study of cytomegalovirus exposure and HLA in healthy donors. Measured with immunoSEQ multiplex PCR; TCRdb has only the in-frame clones, and not every one. The sample has roughly 100,000 clones; roughly 85% are singletons. Source material: PBMCs. The receptors stem from a man aged 18 to 30 in good health and CMV-seropositive. Both conserved end residues are part of each CDR3. D genes are given only for firm matches. Clone size appears in some rows only: once, few, many, or a class for an expanded clone.

>TRBV27|13|.|TRBJ1-1|.
TGTGCCAGCAGTTATGCCCGGGGCACTGAAGCTTTCTTT
CASSYARGTEAFF
>TRBV7-3|17|.|TRBJ2-3|TRBD2
TGTGCCAGCAGCTTACTGGGACTAGCGGGAGTAGCAGATACGCAGTATTTT
CASSLLGLAGVADTQYF
>TRBV11-2|15|once|TRBJ2-7|.
TGTGCCAGCAGCTTAGAAGCCAACCCGGGGGACGAGCAGTACTTC
CASSLEANPGDEQYF
>TRBV21-1|16|.|TRBJ2-1|.
TGTGCCAGCAGCCCCCTCACCGGGACTAGCGATTTGGAGCAGTTCTTC
CASSPLTGTSDLEQFF
>TRBV5-1|14|few|TRBJ2-5|TRBD1
TGCGCCAGCAGCCCGGGACAGTCGGAAGAGACCCAGTACTTC
CASSPGQSEETQYF
>TRBV2|14|many|TRBJ2-7|TRBD2
TGTGCCAGCAGAACTAGCGGGAACTCCTACGAGCAGTACTTC
CASRTSGNSYEQYF
>TRBV2|15|.|TRBJ1-1|.
TGTGCCAGCAGTGATCGTCCAGGCGCTTACACTGAAGCTTTCTTT
CASSDRPGAYTEAFF
>TRBV6-4|15|.|TRBJ2-1|TRBD1
TGTGCCAGCAGTGACTCGACAGGGGGTGGAAGTGAGCAGTTCTTC
CASSDSTGGGSEQFF
>TRBV21-1|18|.|TRBJ2-7|.
TGTGCCAGCAGCGGAACCGACTTAGCGGGTGAGTTGGGGGGCGAGCAGTACTTC
CASSGTDLAGELGGEQYF
>TRBV28|14|many|TRBJ2-4|.
TGTGCCAGCAGTTTTGTCCTCACAGGGTACATTCAGTACTTC
CASSFVLTGYIQYF
>TRBV19|14|.|TRBJ1-5|TRBD1
TGTGCCAGTAGTGCCGGACAGGCGGATCAGCCCCAGCATTTT
CASSAGQADQPQHF
>TRBV5-4|15|.|TRBJ2-3|.
TGTGCCAGCAGCCCTTCATGGGGGCTCACAGATACGCAGTATTTT
CASSPSWGLTDTQYF
>TRBV7-9|14|.|TRBJ2-1|.
TGTGCCAGCAGCTTAGAACTTTTATACAATGAGCAGTTCTTC
CASSLELLYNEQFF
>TRBV5-1|17|.|TRBJ2-5|TRBD2
TGCGCCAGCAGCTTGGGACTAGCGGGGGGGCTTGAAGAGACCCAGTACTTC
CASSLGLAGGLEETQYF
>TRBV15|17|once|TRBJ2-7|TRBD1
TGTGCCACCAGCAGAGATGTGTTCGGGACAGGGGCATACGAGCAGTACTTC
CATSRDVFGTGAYEQYF
>TRBV7-9|14|.|TRBJ2-1|TRBD1
TGTGCCAGCAGCTCACAGGGGGCCGACAATGAGCAGTTCTTC
CASSSQGADNEQFF
>TRBV6-5|15|.|TRBJ2-4|.
TGTGCCAGCAGTGTACGGCGGGCTAGCGAAAACATTCAGTACTTC
CASSVRRASENIQYF
>TRBV30|13|.|TRBJ2-1|.
TGTGCCTGGCGGTGGGGGCAAGACAATGAGCAGTTCTTC
CAWRWGQDNEQFF
>TRBV30|13|.|TRBJ2-7|TRBD2
TGTGCCTGCCTTTATAGCGGGAGGAACGAGCAGTACTTC
CACLYSGRNEQYF
>TRBV4-1|20|.|TRBJ2-1|TRBD1
TGCGCCAGCAGCGGACGGACAGGGTCCTTCAAGGGGTTTACCTACAATGAGCAGTTCTTC
CASSGRTGSFKGFTYNEQFF
>TRBV6-4|14|.|TRBJ1-1|TRBD1
TGTGCCAGCAGTGATGGGACAGGGGGATCTGAAGCTTTCTTT
CASSDGTGGSEAFF
>TRBV5-4|18|.|TRBJ2-2|TRBD1
TGTGCCAGCAGCTTGGCCGGACAGGGTAACGTGAACACCGGGGAGCTGTTTTTT
CASSLAGQGNVNTGELFF
>TRBV11-2|16|.|TRBJ1-1|.
TGTGCCAGCAGCCACTATGGTCTGCAGATGAACACTGAAGCTTTCTTT
CASSHYGLQMNTEAFF
>TRBV5-4|13|.|TRBJ2-3|.
TGTGCCAGCAGCTTCACAGGGACAGATACGCAGTATTTT
CASSFTGTDTQYF
>TRBV19|17|few|TRBJ1-2|.
TGTGCCAGTAGCTTTGTTCGGTTAGTCGAAGGGGACTATGGCTACACCTTC
CASSFVRLVEGDYGYTF